One sample yielded the 20 T cell receptor beta chains listed below, sequenced in a study of blood T cell repertoires in COVID-19. Libraries were prepared by immunoSEQ multiplex PCR; TCRdb keeps only in-frame clonotypes and omits some of them. The sample holds approximately 73,000 clones, around nine tenths seen once. The specimen was peripheral blood. The source is a woman aged 60 to 75 with acute or convalescent COVID-19.

The CDR3 loop is CASSLVNPGGSGNTIYF. The CDR3 nucleotides are TGTGCCAGCAGCTTAGTGAATCCAGGGGGCTCTGGAAACACCATATATTTT. The gene calls are TRBV7-6 and TRBJ1-3; 7 positions agree with TRBD1. Germline loops: CDR1 SGHVS, CDR2 FNYEAQ. This CDR3 region has 17 residues. The V and J ends lost 1 base and 0 bases, in that order; junction bases with no gene match: 6.

V and J are TRBV4-1 and TRBJ1-6, with 12 bases aligning to TRBD1. The CDR3 length is 18 residues. After removal of 4 bases from V and 0 bases from J, the junction contained 4 bases not matched to a gene. Germline V CDR1 and CDR2: MGHRA, YSYEKL. In nucleotides, the CDR3 is TGCGCCAGCAGCCTGGGACAGGGGGCGAACTCCTATAATTCACCCCTCCACTTT. It yields the protein CASSLGQGANSYNSPLHF.

This sequence joins TRBV7-3 and TRBJ2-7; 9 bases agree with TRBD1. CDR3 size: 13 residues. The germline CDR1 and CDR2 sequences are SGHTA and FQGTGA. Trimming at V came to 3 bases and at J to 9 bases, leaving 6 bases not matched to a gene. As DNA, the CDR3 is TGTGCCAGCAGCTTGGGACAGGGAGGTGGGCAGTACTTC. It codes for CASSLGQGGGQYF.

The chain combines TRBV9 with TRBJ2-3; 8 bases match TRBD2. The CDR3 covers 14 residues. Trimming removed 4 bases from V and 2 bases from J; junction bases left unmatched: 3. The germline V gene encodes CDR1 SGDLS and CDR2 YYNGEE. CDR3 protein: CASSISGATDTQYF. The CDR3 DNA follows: TGTGCCAGCAGCATTAGCGGGGCCACAGATACGCAGTATTTT.

Concerning this clone: Other DNA sequences from this sample encode an identical CDR3 as well. The V gene is TRBV18, the J gene TRBJ1-2; TRBD1 might be the D (5 bases). In germline, CDR1 is KGHSH, CDR2 LQKENI. V shed 3 bases and J shed 2 bases, with 7 bases lying between them. This CDR3 is 13 amino acids long. The CDR3 here is CASSPGGNYGYTF. In DNA, the CDR3 is TGTGCCAGCTCACCGGGGGGGAACTATGGCTACACCTTC.

The chain uses TRBV4-1 and TRBJ1-6; 9 positions agree with TRBD1. CDR3 size: 19 residues. Germline V gene data show CDR1 as MGHRA and CDR2 as YSYEKL. V was pared by 1 base and J by 9 bases, with 16 bases of the junction left unmatched. The CDR3 DNA sequence: TGCGCCAGCAGCCAAGGGCGAATCCAACAGGGGGCGTTCGGTTCACCCCTCCACTTT. Translated: CASSQGRIQQGAFGSPLHF.

The gene calls are TRBV5-1 and TRBJ1-4; 8 bases map to TRBD1. Per germline, CDR1 SGHRS and CDR2 YFSETQ. V gave up 3 bases and J gave up 1 base; unmatched junction bases: 2. The CDR3 has 15 amino acids. The CDR3 DNA sequence: TGCGCCAGCAGCTCACAGGGGGGAACTAATGAAAAACTGTTTTTT. This gives the protein CASSSQGGTNEKLFF. Combining the CDR3 with reference TRBV5-1 and TRBJ1-4 gives the whole variable domain KAGVTQTPRYLIKTRGQQVTLSCSPISGHRSVSWYQQTPGQGLQFLFEYFSETQRNKGNFPGRFSGRQFSNSRSEMNVSTLELGDSALYLCASSSQGGTNEKLFFGSGTQLSVL.

The genes are TRBV14 and TRBJ1-4; maybe TRBD1 (5 bases). The CDR3 loop spans 13 amino acids. V shed 5 bases and J shed 6 bases, with 10 bases lying between them. Germline CDR1 SGHDN, CDR2 FVKESK. This CDR3 reads CASSTTVDEKLFF. The CDR3 bases are TGTGCCAGCAGCACGACAGTAGATGAAAAACTGTTTTTT. Looking up the rest from reference TRBV14 and TRBJ1-4 gives the full variable domain: EAGVTQFPSHSVIEKGQTVTLRCDPISGHDNLYWYRRVMGKEIKFLLHFVKESKQDESGMPNNRFLAERTGGTYSTLKVQPAELEDSGVYFCASSTTVDEKLFFGSGTQLSVL.

The genes are TRBV27 and TRBJ2-7; 8 nucleotides agree with TRBD2. Per the germline V gene, CDR1 is MNHEY and CDR2 is SMNVEV (reference sequence). This CDR3 region has 14 residues. V lost 4 bases to trimming and J lost 7 bases; unmatched junction nucleotides: 9. The DNA of the CDR3 is TGTGCCAGCAGTTCCGGGACTAGATTCGGAGAGCAGTACTTC. Amino acids: CASSSGTRFGEQYF.

This rearrangement joins TRBV5-6 to TRBJ2-1, with 8 bases that match TRBD2. V shed 4 bases, J shed 4 bases, and the junction held 7 bases outside the gene matches. CDR1 and CDR2 from the germline V gene are SGHDT and YYEEEE. The CDR3 sequence is 15 residues long. Here the CDR3 reads CASSARGGWYNEQFF. The DNA of the CDR3 is TGTGCCAGCAGCGCCCGCGGGGGGTGGTACAATGAGCAGTTCTTC.

The chain employs TRBV18 and TRBJ2-5; D is unclear. V shed 6 bases and J shed 3 bases, with 11 bases lying between them. The germline CDR1 and CDR2 sequences are KGHSH and LQKENI. There are 13 residues in the CDR3. This CDR3 is CASSRSAEETQYF. The CDR3 DNA reads TGTGCCAGCTCCCGCTCGGCGGAAGAGACCCAGTACTTC.

On this clone itself: The sample carries other DNA sequences with the same CDR3. This chain joins TRBV5-6 and TRBJ2-7; D uncertain. The CDR3 is made up of 13 amino acids. V lost 1 base and J lost 3, with 8 bases in between. Germline V CDR1 and CDR2: SGHDT, YYEEEE. CDR3 nucleotide sequence: TGTGCCAGCAGCTTGAAACCCGGCTACGAGCAGTACTTC. It translates to CASSLKPGYEQYF.

This clone came up a few times. The CDR3: CASSLYRNQPQHF. The CDR3 DNA is TGTGCCAGCAGTCTATACCGGAATCAGCCCCAGCATTTT. This chain connects TRBV7-2 to TRBJ1-5, with unresolved D. CDR3 length equals 13 residues. CDR1 SGHTA and CDR2 FQGNSA come from the germline V gene. The V end was cut by 6 bases, the J end by 4 bases, with 10 bases between.

The J gene is TRBJ2-7, the V gene TRBV27, with D perhaps TRBD1 (9 bases). The CDR3 is 21 residues long. Trimming pared 5 bases from V and 2 bases from J, leaving 34 bases between. Germline CDR1 and CDR2: MNHEY and SMNVEV (reference sequence). CDR3 loop: CASSPSKREQRQGDLAYEQYF. Written as DNA, the CDR3 is TGTGCCAGCAGTCCCTCTAAGCGGGAGCAGAGACAGGGGGATCTCGCCTACGAGCAGTACTTC.

The V call is TRBV7-2, the J call TRBJ2-7, with a possible D match to TRBD1 (6 bases). Per the germline V gene, CDR1 is SGHTA and CDR2 is FQGNSA. The CDR3 extends over 14 amino acids. V was trimmed by 4 bases and J by 5 bases, leaving 15 bases between them. The CDR3 region has the DNA TGTGCCAGCAGCTCGCAGGGACAAATGGACGAGCAGTACTTC. As protein: CASSSQGQMDEQYF.

The gene calls are TRBV3-1 (or the pseudogene TRBV3-2) and TRBJ1-2; possible D gene TRBD1, 5 bases. This CDR3 has 14 amino acids. Germline V gene data show CDR1 as LGHDT and CDR2 as YNNKEL (reference sequence). The germline V and J ends were trimmed by 4 bases and 4 bases, with 13 bases remaining between them. Here the CDR3 DNA reads TGTGCCAGCAGCCGCGGGACGGTTGTCTATGGCTACACCTTC. This codes for CASSRGTVVYGYTF.

The table lists this clone with a count of one. The chain joins TRBV7-9 to TRBJ2-3, with D tentatively TRBD1 (5 bases). The CDR3 runs 14 residues. The V end lost 1 base, the J end lost 6 bases, and 11 bases lay between the germline ends. Per germline, CDR1 SEHNR and CDR2 FQNEAQ (reference sequence). The CDR3 nucleotides read TGTGCCAGCAGCTTAGGACAGAGTGAGGATACGCAGTATTTT. Its translation is CASSLGQSEDTQYF.

The V gene is TRBV27, the J gene TRBJ2-7; 10 nucleotides agree with TRBD2. The CDR3 contains 14 residues. Germline lookup yields CDR1 MNHEY and CDR2 SMNVEV (reference sequence). The J segment lost 4 bases and the V segment lost 4 bases, leaving 4 bases of the junction unmatched. CDR3 region: CASSSSGSAYEQYF. The CDR3 nucleotides read TGTGCCAGCAGTTCTAGCGGGAGTGCGTACGAGCAGTACTTC.

In its sample, this clone was seen once. The chain uses TRBV7-2 and TRBJ2-3; 7 bases match TRBD2. Germline loops: CDR1 SGHTA, CDR2 FQGNSA. V lost 0 bases, J lost 7 bases, and 4 bases stayed unmatched. The length of the CDR3 is 14 residues. The CDR3 nucleotides read TGTGCCAGCAGCTTAGCACTAGCGAGGAATACGCAGTATTTT. As protein: CASSLALARNTQYF. The full variable domain, rest sourced from reference TRBV7-2 and TRBJ2-3, is GAGVSQSPSNKVTEKGKDVELRCDPISGHTALYWYRQSLGQGLEFLIYFQGNSAPDKSGLPSDRFSAERTGGSVSTLTIQRTQQEDSAVYLCASSLALARNTQYFGPGTRLTVL.

This clone was counted a single time. The chain uses TRBV5-4 and TRBJ2-1, with D perhaps matching TRBD1 (8 bases). The germline V and J ends were trimmed by 4 bases and 8 bases, with 22 bases remaining between them. Looked up from germline, CDR1 is SGHNT and CDR2 is YYREEE (reference sequence). The CDR3 runs 16 residues. The CDR3 DNA follows: TGTGCCAGCAGCCCAGGGGGCCGGGGGGTTTTGTATGAGCAGTTCTTC. As protein: CASSPGGRGVLYEQFF. Combining the CDR3 with reference TRBV5-4 and TRBJ2-1 gives the whole variable domain ETGVTQSPTHLIKTRGQQVTLRCSSQSGHNTVSWYQQALGQGPQFIFQYYREEENGRGNFPPRFSGLQFPNYSSELNVNALELDDSALYLCASSPGGRGVLYEQFFGPGTRLTVL.